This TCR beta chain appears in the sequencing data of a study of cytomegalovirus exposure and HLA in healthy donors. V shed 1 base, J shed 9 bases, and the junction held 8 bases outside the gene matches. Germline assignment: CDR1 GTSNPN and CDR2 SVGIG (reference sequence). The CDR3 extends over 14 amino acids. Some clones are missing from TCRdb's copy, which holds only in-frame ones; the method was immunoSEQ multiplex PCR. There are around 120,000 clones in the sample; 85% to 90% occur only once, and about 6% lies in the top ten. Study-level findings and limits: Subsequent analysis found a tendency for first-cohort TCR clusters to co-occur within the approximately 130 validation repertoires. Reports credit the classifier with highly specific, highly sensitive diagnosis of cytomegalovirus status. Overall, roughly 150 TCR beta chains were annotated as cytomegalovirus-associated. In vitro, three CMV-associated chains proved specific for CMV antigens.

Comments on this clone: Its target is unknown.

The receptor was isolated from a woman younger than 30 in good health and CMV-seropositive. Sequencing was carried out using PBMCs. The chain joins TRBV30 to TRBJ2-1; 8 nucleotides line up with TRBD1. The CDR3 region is CAWSDHRGDSEQFF. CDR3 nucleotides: TGTGCCTGGAGTGATCACAGGGGGGACAGTGAGCAGTTCTTC.